This T cell receptor (beta chain) emerged from a study of T cell repertoires in cytomegalovirus infection (dated by TCRdb to the late 2010s). Study-level background: The peptide stimulations were aimed at well-studied HLA-B-restricted epitopes as well as recently identified HLA-C-restricted CMV epitopes, whose presentation resists viral immunomodulation. Donor HLA type was relevant to the analysis, as public TCR beta signatures indicated carriage of CMV infection together with the matching HLA type.

Comment on this clonotype: No cognate antigen has been identified for it. No base quality values were provided; no much bigger clone lies one nucleotide off.

The sample's treatment or condition label, decoded: in vitro stimulation with specific CMV peptide epitopes to enrich CMV-specific T cells. CDR1 and CDR2 are read off the germline V gene as MNHEY and SVGEGT. The V end loses 3 bases and the J end loses 9 bases, and a stretch of 9 bases separates them. Including the terminal cysteine and phenylalanine, the CDR3 comprises 13 residues. Only the CDR3 portion is preserved as DNA: 39 bases, with reading frame beginning at the first base. The sequencer listed for this sample is Illumina HiSeq 1500. Clones were called with MiXCR by TCRdb after fastp trimmed the public reads at Q25, and only in-frame beta chains were retained. Duplicate CDR3 protein sequences are folded into a single record with the most common DNA and genes. This sample comprises approximately 990,000 distinct CDR3 sequences, around 29% of them detected only once. Clones ranked in the top ten supply roughly an eighth of the sample.

Here is what the overall study found, with its caveats: In both this cohort and an independent roughly 350-donor cohort, the cumulative frequency of public TCR beta family members distinguished carriers of CMV infection plus the relevant HLA type. The ex vivo response was dominated by HLA-C-restricted CMV-specific TCR beta clonotypes, which also provided the single most frequent clonotype in two of eight donors.

The rearrangement joined TRBV6-2 or TRBV6-3 to TRBJ1-6, with no reliable assignment of the D segment. The clonotype originates from a human donor in good health (CMV status not recorded). Some clones in this sample may be carry-over from other donors' samples. Sequencing was performed on cultured CD8+ T cells from PBMCs, taken from culture after CMV antigen stimulation. The CDR3 region: CASSYQYFSPLHF. The DNA reads TGTGCCAGCAGTTATCAATACTTTTCACCCCTCCACTTT.